This TCR beta chain was retrieved from a study of monozygotic twins with inflammatory bowel disease (dated by TCRdb to between 2019 and 2020). Turning to the overall study: In total, about 30 monozygotic twin pairs made up the full study: 19 Danish pairs, all IBD-discordant, plus nine German pairs, of which four were IBD-concordant and five were IBD-discordant. Within discordant pairs, disease-associated traits were sought mainly by comparing IBD patients with their genetically identical healthy co-twins. Each individual had, on average, about 151 000 unique TCRalpha sequences and 181 000 unique TCRbeta sequences available for analysis.

Worth noting for this clonotype: There is no known antigen for this receptor.

The study at large found these results: Measured by the inverse Simpson index, TCRbeta repertoire diversity was lower in IBD patients than in their healthy co-twins. No single strong signal or clonotype linked to IBD turned up in the results, so the idea that one exists was not supported. Repertoire similarity did not differ between concordant and discordant twins, which could be due to limited statistical power. Compared with healthy twins, IBD patients shared fewer clonotypes with other individuals, and the difference was most pronounced in patients with signs of disease activity. Because patients were on differing immunosuppressive treatments, the repertoires may have picked up extra background noise and inter-individual variability. Different T cell subtypes could not be distinguished in the analysis.

The method was 5' RACE. Each TCR library was prepared from roughly 3.5 ug of total RNA. For each sample, cDNA was synthesized in eight separate reactions using SMARTScribe reverse transcriptase. During cDNA synthesis, template switching introduced unique molecular identifiers that contained a 6-nucleotide sample barcode. Amplification of TCRalpha and TCRbeta cDNA involved two nested PCRs of approximately 16 and 9 cycles, and each PCR was followed by bead purification. Before amplification, cDNA was treated with uracil DNA-glycosylase and purified using the QIAquick PCR purification kit. The second PCR added Illumina TruSeq-compatible adapters along with sample-specific barcodes. TapeStation and Qubit were used to check library quality and concentration, and 5 to 6.5 ng of each library went into the pool. Pooled libraries were sequenced on an Illumina HiSeq2500 single-index Rapid Run with 2 x 100 bp reads and custom sequencing primers. The authors' analysis ran thus. PCR and sequencing errors were corrected by UMI-based consensus assembly using MiGEC version 1.2.6. MiXCR version 2.1.1 was used to carry out V(D)J alignment, clonotype assembly and CDR3 extraction. To normalise gene usage, clonotype sharing and MAIT/NKT TCR abundance, the top 1000, 10 000 and 20 000 clonotypes in each sample were analysed. After downsampling to 27 000 UMIs, diversity was calculated as the inverse Simpson index using the vegan R package. Statistical testing used paired Mann-Whitney U tests on the discordant twin pairs and applied Benjamini-Hochberg correction for multiple testing. The reads went through TCRdb reprocessing, and each CDR3 protein sequence gets one entry with no DNA. TCRdb assigned the V and J calls; the authors' analysis was not used. The sample's table covers more than 85,000 distinct CDR3 sequences. Of the sample, about an eighth is held by the ten largest clones.

A roughly 2.5 ml peripheral blood sample was drawn into PAXgene tubes per donor and stored at -80°C. Without any T cell sorting, total RNA was extracted from whole blood using the PAXgene blood miRNA kit on an automated QIAcube. Peripheral blood from monozygotic twin pairs, either concordant or discordant for inflammatory bowel disease, underwent deep TCRalpha and TCRbeta repertoire profiling that used unique molecular barcoding. Smoking habits were recorded for all twin pairs, and each individual was classified as a current, former or never smoker. The germline V gene (reference sequence) provides CDR1 MNHEY and CDR2 SMNVEV. The CDR3 spans 13 residues, from the cysteine through the phenylalanine. The DNA is unrecorded.

This TCR came from a human donor with ulcerative colitis or Crohn's disease, or a healthy co-twin of an affected twin (not recorded which). Sequencing was done on a sample of blood. In this chain, TRBV27 is recombined with TRBJ2-1; TCRdb designates TRBD1, a call that cannot be tested without DNA. The encoded CDR3 is CASSFDRGYVQFF.